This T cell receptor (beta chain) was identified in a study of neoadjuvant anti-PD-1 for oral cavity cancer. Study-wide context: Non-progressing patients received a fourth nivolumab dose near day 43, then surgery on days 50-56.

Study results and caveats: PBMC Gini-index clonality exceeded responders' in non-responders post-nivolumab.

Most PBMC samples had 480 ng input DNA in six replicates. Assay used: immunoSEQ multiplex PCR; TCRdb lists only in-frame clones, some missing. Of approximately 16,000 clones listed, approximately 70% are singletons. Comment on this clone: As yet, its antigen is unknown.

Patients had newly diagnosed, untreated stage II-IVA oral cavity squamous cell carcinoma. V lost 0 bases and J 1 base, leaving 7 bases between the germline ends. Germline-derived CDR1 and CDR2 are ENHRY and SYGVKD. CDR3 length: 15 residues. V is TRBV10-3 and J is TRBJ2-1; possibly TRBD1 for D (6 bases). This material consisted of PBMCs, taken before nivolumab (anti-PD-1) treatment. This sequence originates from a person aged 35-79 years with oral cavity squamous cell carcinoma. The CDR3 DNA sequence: TGTGCCATCAGTGAGTCCCAGGGGTCCTACAATGAGCAGTTCTTC. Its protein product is CAISESQGSYNEQFF.